This entry describes one TCR beta chain. Its antigen is still unknown. These data belong to a study of Tregs in tolerant kidney transplant recipients. Across the study: CFSE-labeled recipient PBMCs were cultured less than seven days with irradiated graft donor PBMCs, then FACS-sorted.

Study conclusions and caveats: Expanding Tregs on activated donor B cells appeared to best identify donor-specific TCRbeta clones. Validation in larger populations is needed because few patients were studied. This study did not directly address biological reproducibility.

The repertoire was sequenced with immunoSEQ multiplex PCR; TCRdb's copy has only in-frame clones and lacks some. The table records 8,000 to 9,500 clones, roughly 44% of them present only once. Trimming cost V 7 bases and J 1 base; bases outside gene matches: 13. The CDR3 totals 17 residues. Per the germline V gene, CDR1 is SGHNT and CDR2 is YENEEA. The sequence came from a human donor in good health. The J gene is TRBJ2-3, the V gene TRBV11-3; 8 bases agree with TRBD2. Sequencing input: CD4+ T cells from blood cultured with allogeneic cells. The chain's CDR3 is CASTLVVGAGGTDTQYF. The CDR3 DNA follows: TGTGCCAGCACCCTTGTGGTAGGAGCGGGGGGCACAGATACGCAGTATTTT.